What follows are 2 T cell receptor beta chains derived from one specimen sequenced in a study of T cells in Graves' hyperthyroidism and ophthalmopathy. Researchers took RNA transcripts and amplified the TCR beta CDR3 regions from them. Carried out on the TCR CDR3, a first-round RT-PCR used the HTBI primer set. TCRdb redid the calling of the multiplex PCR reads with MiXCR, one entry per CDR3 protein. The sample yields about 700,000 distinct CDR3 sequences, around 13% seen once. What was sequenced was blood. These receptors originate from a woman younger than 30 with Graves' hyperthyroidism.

This CDR3 is CASSLGTGQIYEQYF. CDR3 sequence (DNA): TGTGCCAGCAGCCTAGGGACAGGGCAAATCTACGAGCAGTACTTC. The rearrangement links TRBV7-6 to TRBJ2-7; 9 nucleotides align to TRBD1. V was clipped by 5 bases and J by 3 bases; unmatched bases: 8. Germline lookup yields CDR1 SGHVS and CDR2 FNYEAQ. This CDR3 has 15 amino acids.

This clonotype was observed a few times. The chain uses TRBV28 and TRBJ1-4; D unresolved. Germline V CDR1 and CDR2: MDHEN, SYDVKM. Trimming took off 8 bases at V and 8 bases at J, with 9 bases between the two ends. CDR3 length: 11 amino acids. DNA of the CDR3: TGTGCCAGCGACGGAACGGAAAAACTGTTTTTT. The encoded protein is CASDGTEKLFF. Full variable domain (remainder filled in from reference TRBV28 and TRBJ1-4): DVKVTQSSRYLVKRTGEKVFLECVQDMDHENMFWYRQDPGLGLRLIYFSYDVKMKEKGDIPEGYSVSREKKERFSLILESASTNQTSMYLCASDGTEKLFFGSGTQLSVL.